The rows below give T cell receptor beta chains drawn from one sample of a study of control samples from healthy donors and cancer patients. Assay: immunoSEQ multiplex PCR; the TCRdb copy retains only in-frame clones and omits some. Of some 71,000 clones in the sample, approximately 89% are singletons; the top ten hold roughly 5.5%. The sample taken for sequencing was PBMCs. The receptors come from a man aged 55 to 70 with colorectal cancer. Each CDR3 is given with its conserved first and last residue. A D gene is named only where the DNA matches it firmly. Size is stated for part of the rows, as once, few or many counts, or as a class when the clone is expanded.

j_gene: TRBJ1-5
v_gene: TRBV3-1/TRBV3-2
d_gene: NA
abundance: NA
CDR3nt: TGTGCCAGCAGCCAGGCCGGGGTCCCTAATCAGCCCCAGCATTTT
CDR3aa: CASSQAGVPNQPQHF

j_gene: TRBJ1-5
v_gene: TRBV19
d_gene: NA
abundance: NA
CDR3nt: TGTGCCAGTAGCGGAGAAATCCATAGCAATCAGCCCCAGCATTTT
CDR3aa: CASSGEIHSNQPQHF

j_gene: TRBJ2-3
v_gene: TRBV30
d_gene: NA
abundance: NA
CDR3nt: TGTGCCTGGGATCGACTAGTACCGGCAGATACGCAGTATTTT
CDR3aa: CAWDRLVPADTQYF

j_gene: TRBJ1-1
v_gene: TRBV5-1
d_gene: NA
abundance: NA
CDR3nt: TGCGCCAGCACCCTGACAGGTATGAACACTGAAGCTTTCTTT
CDR3aa: CASTLTGMNTEAFF

j_gene: TRBJ1-6
v_gene: TRBV15
d_gene: NA
abundance: NA
CDR3nt: TGTGCCACCAGCAGAGAGCCCGATAATTCACCCCTCCACTTT
CDR3aa: CATSREPDNSPLHF

j_gene: TRBJ2-7
v_gene: TRBV19
d_gene: TRBD2
abundance: NA
CDR3nt: TGTGCCAGTAGTACTGGCGGGGGCTACGAGCAGTACTTC
CDR3aa: CASSTGGGYEQYF

j_gene: TRBJ1-6
v_gene: TRBV6-5
d_gene: NA
abundance: NA
CDR3nt: TGTGCCAGCAGTTACGGCGGGGGCTTATATAATTCACCCCTCCACTTT
CDR3aa: CASSYGGGLYNSPLHF

j_gene: TRBJ2-2
v_gene: TRBV12-5
d_gene: NA
abundance: NA
CDR3nt: TGTGCTAGTGGTTTGGCTAGGGGGGAGCTGTTTTTT
CDR3aa: CASGLARGELFF

j_gene: TRBJ2-2
v_gene: TRBV7-8
d_gene: NA
abundance: once
CDR3nt: TGTGCCAGCGGGGGGCAGTTGTCCGGGGAGCTGTTTTTT
CDR3aa: CASGGQLSGELFF

j_gene: TRBJ2-5
v_gene: TRBV6-2/TRBV6-3
d_gene: NA
abundance: NA
CDR3nt: TGTGCCAGCAGTCAACCTCGCAGTGCGGGAAAGACCCAGTACTTC
CDR3aa: CASSQPRSAGKTQYF